This TCR beta chain was documented in a study of T cells expressing NK-cell markers. As for the study in general: With respect to HCMV, seven of the eight sequenced donors were seropositive, and one was seronegative.

Germline V lookup: CDR1 SGHTA, CDR2 FQGNSA. This CDR3 is 15 amino acids long. TCRdb re-called the 5' RACE reads and shows each CDR3 protein once, DNA omitted. The sample totals 350,000 to 450,000 distinct CDR3 sequences. The sequenced sample consisted of blood T cells: a sorted CD56 or NKG2C T cell subset, CD4+ or CD8+ T cells, or bulk PBMC T cells (not recorded which). The clonotype comes from a man aged 18-75 years in good health. This sequence joins TRBV7-2 and TRBJ2-1; checking the TCRdb D call of TRBD2 is not possible without DNA. Here the CDR3 reads CASSYAGGRRNEQFF.